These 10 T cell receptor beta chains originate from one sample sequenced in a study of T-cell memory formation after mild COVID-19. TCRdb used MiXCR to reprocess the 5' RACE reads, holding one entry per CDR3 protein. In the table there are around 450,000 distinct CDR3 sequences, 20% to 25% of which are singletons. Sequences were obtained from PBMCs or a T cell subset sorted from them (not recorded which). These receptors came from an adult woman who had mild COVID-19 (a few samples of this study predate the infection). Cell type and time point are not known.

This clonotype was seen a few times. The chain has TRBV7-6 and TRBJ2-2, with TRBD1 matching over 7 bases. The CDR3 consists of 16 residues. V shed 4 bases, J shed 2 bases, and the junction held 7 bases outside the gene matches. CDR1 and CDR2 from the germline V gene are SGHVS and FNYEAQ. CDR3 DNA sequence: TGTGCCAGCAGCTCCAGGACAGGCATTAACACCGGGGAGCTGTTTTTT. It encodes CASSSRTGINTGELFF.

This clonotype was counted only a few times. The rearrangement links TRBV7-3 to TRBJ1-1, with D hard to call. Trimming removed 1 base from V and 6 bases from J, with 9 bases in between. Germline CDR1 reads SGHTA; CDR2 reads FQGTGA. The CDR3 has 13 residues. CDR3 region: CASSLNLRAEAFF. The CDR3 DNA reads TGTGCCAGCAGCTTAAATCTGCGGGCTGAAGCTTTCTTT.

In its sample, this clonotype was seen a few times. The CDR3 region is CASSTTGQGARGYTF. In nucleotides, the CDR3 is TGTGCCAGCAGCACAACGGGACAGGGGGCACGGGGCTACACCTTC. The chain combines TRBV5-4 with TRBJ1-2; 12 bases agree with TRBD1. CDR1 and CDR2 from the germline V gene are SGHNT and YYREEE (reference sequence). The J segment lost 8 bases and the V segment lost 4 bases, leaving 9 bases of the junction unmatched. CDR3 length equals 15 residues.

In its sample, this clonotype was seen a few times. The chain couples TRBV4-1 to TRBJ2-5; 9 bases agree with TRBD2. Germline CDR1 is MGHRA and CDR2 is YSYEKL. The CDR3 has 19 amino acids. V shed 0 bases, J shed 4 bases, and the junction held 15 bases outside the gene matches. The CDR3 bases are TGCGCCAGCAGCCAAGATAGCCGGCGGGGGGGCAGTTCGCGAGAGACCCAGTACTTC. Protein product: CASSQDSRRGGSSRETQYF.

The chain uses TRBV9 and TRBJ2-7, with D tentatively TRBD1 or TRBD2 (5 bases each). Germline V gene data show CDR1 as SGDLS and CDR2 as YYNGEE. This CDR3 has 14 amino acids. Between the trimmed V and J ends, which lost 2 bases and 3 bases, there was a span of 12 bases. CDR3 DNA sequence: TGTGCCAGCAGCGTCGGGACGCCGGACTACGAGCAGTACTTC. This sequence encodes CASSVGTPDYEQYF.

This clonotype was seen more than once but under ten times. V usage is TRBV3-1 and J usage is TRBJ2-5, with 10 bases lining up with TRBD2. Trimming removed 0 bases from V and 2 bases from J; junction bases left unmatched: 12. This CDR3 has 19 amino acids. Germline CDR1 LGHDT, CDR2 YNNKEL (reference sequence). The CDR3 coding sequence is TGTGCCAGCAGCCAAGATCTGGCTAGCGGGAGCTCCCTTCAAGAGACCCAGTACTTC. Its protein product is CASSQDLASGSSLQETQYF.

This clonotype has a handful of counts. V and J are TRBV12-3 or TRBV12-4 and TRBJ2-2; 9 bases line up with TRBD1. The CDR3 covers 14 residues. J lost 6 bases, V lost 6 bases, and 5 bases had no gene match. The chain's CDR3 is CASRPTGGPGELFF. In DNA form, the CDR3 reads TGTGCCAGCAGACCCACAGGGGGCCCCGGGGAGCTGTTTTTT.

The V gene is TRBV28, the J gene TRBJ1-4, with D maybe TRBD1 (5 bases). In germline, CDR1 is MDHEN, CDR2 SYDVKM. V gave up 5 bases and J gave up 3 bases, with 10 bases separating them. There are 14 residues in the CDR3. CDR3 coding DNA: TGTGCCAGCAGTCCCCCGGGACCTAATGAAAAACTGTTTTTT. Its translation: CASSPPGPNEKLFF.

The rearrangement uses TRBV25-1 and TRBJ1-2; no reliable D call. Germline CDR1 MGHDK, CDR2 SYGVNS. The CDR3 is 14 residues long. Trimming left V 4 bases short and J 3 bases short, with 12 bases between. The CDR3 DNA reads TGTGCCAGCAGTGTGGCGGCGTCCGACTATGGCTACACCTTC. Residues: CASSVAASDYGYTF.

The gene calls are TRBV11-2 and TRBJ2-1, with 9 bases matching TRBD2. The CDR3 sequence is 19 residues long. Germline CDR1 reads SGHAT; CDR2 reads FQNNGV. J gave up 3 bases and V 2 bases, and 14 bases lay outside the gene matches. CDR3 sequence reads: CASSLYLAGIQRVYNEQFF. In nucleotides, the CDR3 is TGTGCCAGCAGCTTATACCTAGCGGGGATTCAACGAGTCTACAATGAGCAGTTCTTC.